This passage covers 14 T cell receptor beta chains from one sample sequenced in a study of CD8 T cells in acute hepatitis C reinfection. Libraries were prepared by immunoSEQ multiplex PCR; TCRdb keeps only in-frame clonotypes and omits some of them. The repertoire holds tens of thousands of clones, approximately 83% seen once, with approximately 10% in the top ten. Time point described: naive CD8 control sorted from an acute-time-point sample. Sequencing used naive CD8+ T cells from PBMCs. The source of these receptors is a woman aged 18-29 years who spontaneously cleared hepatitis C infection.

For the CDR3, the DNA is TGCGCCAGCAGCCAAGATCCGGCGGCAACTAATGAAAAACTGTTTTTT. Protein product: CASSQDPAATNEKLFF. This chain uses TRBV4-1 with TRBJ1-4; D is unclear. The CDR3 runs to 16 residues. Germline V gene data show CDR1 as MGHRA and CDR2 as YSYEKL. The V and J ends lost 0 bases and 0 bases respectively, with 8 bases between them.

As for this clone: This sample includes further DNA sequences coding for the same CDR3. This sequence joins TRBV6-1 and TRBJ1-5; maybe TRBD1 (5 bases). Deletions cut 4 bases from V and 0 bases from J, with 16 bases between. The CDR3 sequence is 17 residues long. The germline V gene encodes CDR1 MNHNS and CDR2 SASEGT. CDR3 residues: CASSVLPGPYSNQPQHF. The CDR3 bases are TGTGCCAGCAGTGTCTTACCGGGACCTTATAGCAATCAGCCCCAGCATTTT.

This clone has more than one count but fewer than ten. This chain connects TRBV29-1 to TRBJ1-2, with D maybe TRBD1 (5 bases). V shed 3 bases and J shed 6 bases, with 14 bases lying between them. The CDR3 has 13 residues. CDR1 SQVTM and CDR2 ANQGSEA come from the germline V gene. Here the CDR3 reads CSVDEGQLDGYTF. CDR3 in DNA: TGCAGCGTTGACGAGGGGCAGTTAGATGGCTACACCTTC.

This chain links TRBV27 with TRBJ2-4, with 7 bases identical to TRBD2. CDR3 size: 14 residues. Germline V lookup: CDR1 MNHEY, CDR2 SMNVEV (reference sequence). V shed 7 bases, J shed 5 bases, and the junction held 8 bases outside the gene matches. This chain's CDR3 is CASTPRGGENIQYF. CDR3 nucleotides: TGTGCCAGCACACCTAGGGGAGGGGAAAACATTCAGTACTTC.

The chain uses TRBV27 and TRBJ2-7; 8 bases fit TRBD2. Unmatched junction bases numbered 4, after V lost 0 bases and J lost 0 bases. The CDR3 is 16 amino acids. Germline-derived CDR1 and CDR2 are MNHEY and SMNVEV (reference sequence). In DNA, the CDR3 is TGTGCCAGCAGTTTATCTAGCGGGATCAGCTCCTACGAGCAGTACTTC. This encodes CASSLSSGISSYEQYF.

V gene TRBV29-1 combines with J gene TRBJ1-1; TRBD1 might be the D (6 bases). The CDR3 runs to 13 residues. From germline, CDR1 is SQVTM and CDR2 ANQGSEA. Trimming pared 5 bases from V and 1 base from J, leaving 11 bases between. The CDR3 here is CSVPLQGNTEAFF. The CDR3 DNA reads TGCAGCGTTCCCCTACAGGGGAACACTGAAGCTTTCTTT.

This sequence joins TRBV28 and TRBJ2-3; 12 nucleotides align to TRBD2. The J segment lost 1 base and the V segment lost 6 bases, leaving 8 bases of the junction unmatched. Germline V gene data show CDR1 as MDHEN and CDR2 as SYDVKM. This CDR3 comprises 17 residues. As DNA, the CDR3 is TGTGCCAGCAGCTATACTAGCGGGAGGTGGGGCACAGATACGCAGTATTTT. Translating gives CASSYTSGRWGTDTQYF.

The chain has TRBV13 and TRBJ1-1; D not certain. The length of the CDR3 is 11 residues. Trimming stripped 5 bases from V and 7 bases from J, with 8 bases between. Looked up from germline, CDR1 is PRHDT and CDR2 is FYEKMQ (reference sequence). The CDR3 loop is CASSVDGEAFF. CDR3 in DNA: TGTGCCAGCAGCGTGGACGGTGAAGCTTTCTTT.

The chain has TRBV7-9 and TRBJ2-2; D is unclear. The length of the CDR3 is 14 residues. Trimming shortened V by 5 bases and J by 5 bases, and 12 bases separated the two germline ends. The germline V gene encodes CDR1 SEHNR and CDR2 FQNEAQ (reference sequence). CDR3 DNA sequence: TGTGCCAGCAGCCCGATAGGGTGGACCGGGGAGCTGTTTTTT. It is translated as CASSPIGWTGELFF.

The V and J genes are TRBV7-8 and TRBJ1-2; TRBD1 might be the D (5 bases). This CDR3 spans 14 amino acids. Germline CDR1 reads SGHVS; CDR2 reads FQNEAQ. Trimming cost V 5 bases and J 2 bases, with 12 bases left between them. The CDR3, as DNA: TGTGCCAGCAGCCCGGGGACGTCCAACTATGGCTACACCTTC. Protein: CASSPGTSNYGYTF.

V is TRBV30 and J is TRBJ2-1; 11 bases align to TRBD2. Trimming removed 2 bases from V and 3 bases from J; junction bases left unmatched: 0. The CDR3 spans 14 residues. Looked up from germline, CDR1 is GTSNPN and CDR2 is SVGIG (reference sequence). The CDR3 sequence: CAWSLAGGYNEQFF. CDR3 nucleotides: TGTGCCTGGAGTCTAGCGGGAGGCTACAATGAGCAGTTCTTC.

The gene calls are TRBV27 and TRBJ2-3, with D uncertain. Germline CDR1 is MNHEY and CDR2 is SMNVEV (reference sequence). The CDR3 spans 12 residues. The V end lost 6 bases, the J end lost 4 bases, and 8 bases lay between the germline ends. CDR3 nucleotides: TGTGCCAGCAGGGCATTTCCAGATACGCAGTATTTT. Translation gives CASRAFPDTQYF.

This rearrangement joins TRBV19 to TRBJ2-7; 8 bases align to TRBD1. The V segment lost 8 bases and the J segment 7 bases; nucleotides outside the gene matches: 10. The CDR3 sequence is 13 residues long. Germline V gene lookup returns CDR1 LNHDA and CDR2 SQIVND (reference sequence). The DNA of the CDR3 is TGTGCCAGTGCAGTGACAGGGGCTGGGGAGCAGTACTTC. Amino acids: CASAVTGAGEQYF. The full variable domain, with the rest looked up from reference TRBV19 and TRBJ2-7, is DGGITQSPKYLFRKEGQNVTLSCEQNLNHDAMYWYRQDPGQGLRLIYYSQIVNDFQKGDIAEGYSVSREKKESFPLTVTSAQKNPTAFYLCASAVTGAGEQYFGPGTRLTVT.

The chain links TRBV21-1 to TRBJ1-1. TRBV21-1 is listed as a pseudogene. This CDR3 spans 14 amino acids. In DNA, the CDR3 is TGTGCCAGCAGCAAATTAGAGGGGAACACTGAAGCTTTCTTT. Residues: CASSKLEGNTEAFF.